These 10 T cell receptor beta chains originate from one sample sequenced in a study of identifying expanded T cells in peripheral blood (dated by TCRdb to the late 2010s). Libraries were constructed by the immunoSEQ multiplex PCR assay. TCRdb's version of the immuneACCESS table is confined to in-frame rearrangements and falls short of the full clone set. An unresolved V gene accounts for under half of the shortfall where checked; the remainder is of unknown origin. For this sample the table gives about 85,000 clones, of which around 91% were detected only once. In total, the top ten clones hold around 2.8% of the sample. The sequenced sample consisted of blood. These receptors all come from a person aged 18 to 75 in good health.

This chain connects TRBV7-2 to TRBJ1-2; no definite D call. The CDR3 spans 14 residues. Trimming cost V 5 bases and J 2 bases, with 12 bases left between them. Germline V gene data show CDR1 as SGHTA and CDR2 as FQGNSA. The CDR3 nucleotides are TGTGCCAGCAGCCCCCAGGTGGGGAACTATGGCTACACCTTC. Its translation: CASSPQVGNYGYTF.

This sequence joins TRBV18 and TRBJ2-3; D is unclear. The V gene lost 0 bases and the J gene lost 0 bases, with 4 bases spanning the gap. This CDR3 spans 14 amino acids. Per the germline V gene, CDR1 is KGHSH and CDR2 is LQKENI. This CDR3 is CASSPPFSTDTQYF. DNA for the CDR3: TGTGCCAGCTCACCACCCTTTAGCACAGATACGCAGTATTTT. Together with reference TRBV18 and TRBJ2-3, the CDR3 gives the full variable domain: NAGVMQNPRHLVRRRGQEARLRCSPMKGHSHVYWYRQLPEEGLKFMVYLQKENIIDESGMPKERFSAEFPKEGPSILRIQQVVRGDSAAYFCASSPPFSTDTQYFGPGTRLTVL.

The CDR3 DNA reads TGTGCCAGCAGTTTAACCCTGGGGGGAGAGACCCAGTACTTC. It specifies CASSLTLGGETQYF. This rearrangement joins TRBV28 to TRBJ2-5, with D possibly being TRBD2 (6 bases). This CDR3 is 14 amino acids long. The V gene lost 2 bases and the J gene lost 4 bases, with 11 bases spanning the gap. Germline CDR1 and CDR2: MDHEN and SYDVKM.

The chain carries TRBV27 and TRBJ2-2, with D possibly being TRBD2 (6 bases). This CDR3 contains 16 residues. V lost 6 bases to trimming and J lost 0 bases, with 14 bases between them. CDR1 MNHEY and CDR2 SMNVEV come from the germline V gene (reference sequence). The CDR3 sequence is CASSLKTGANTGELFF. CDR3 DNA sequence: TGTGCCAGCAGCTTAAAAACGGGAGCGAACACCGGGGAGCTGTTTTTT.

The chain links TRBV2 to TRBJ2-1; no reliable D call. CDR1 is SNHLY and CDR2 is FYNNEI in the germline V gene. The V and J ends lost 6 bases and 0 bases respectively, with 6 bases between them. The CDR3 spans 13 residues. In DNA, the CDR3 is TGTGCCAGCAGATTGAGCTCCTACAATGAGCAGTTCTTC. Translation gives CASRLSSYNEQFF.

The gene calls are TRBV28 and TRBJ1-4, with D maybe TRBD1 (5 bases). V lost 3 bases, J lost 8 bases, and 7 bases lay in between. Germline values: CDR1 MDHEN, CDR2 SYDVKM. The CDR3 spans 12 residues. The CDR3 region is CASSFSGEKLFF. Written as DNA, the CDR3 is TGTGCCAGCAGTTTTTCAGGGGAAAAACTGTTTTTT.

The chain has TRBV5-1 and TRBJ2-2, with a possible D match to TRBD1 (6 bases). Trimming took off 0 bases at V and 4 bases at J, with 13 bases between the two ends. Germline V CDR1 and CDR2: SGHRS, YFSETQ. The CDR3 is 16 residues long. The CDR3 here is CASSLGQALGTGELFF. The DNA of the CDR3 is TGCGCCAGCAGCTTGGGACAGGCCCTAGGCACCGGGGAGCTGTTTTTT.

This sequence joins TRBV5-1 and TRBJ2-3, with 8 bases identical to TRBD2. Germline V gives CDR1 SGHRS, CDR2 YFSETQ. J lost 1 base, V lost 7 bases, and 8 bases had no gene match. This CDR3 contains 15 residues. The CDR3 bases are TGCGCCAGCGGGGACCCAGCGGGGGGCACAGATACGCAGTATTTT. Its protein is CASGDPAGGTDTQYF.

This clone showed up just once. The V gene is TRBV5-6, the J gene TRBJ1-5; unclear D gene. The CDR3 spans 15 residues. V was cut by 0 bases and J by 0 bases, with 7 bases left in between. Germline values: CDR1 SGHDT, CDR2 YYEEEE. In DNA, the CDR3 is TGTGCCAGCAGCTTGGCAGGCTATAGCAATCAGCCCCAGCATTTT. The encoded protein is CASSLAGYSNQPQHF. Full variable domain (remainder filled in from reference TRBV5-6 and TRBJ1-5): DAGVTQSPTHLIKTRGQQVTLRCSPKSGHDTVSWYQQALGQGPQFIFQYYEEEERQRGNFPDRFSGHQFPNYSSELNVNALLLGDSALYLCASSLAGYSNQPQHFGDGTRLSIL.

Written as DNA, the CDR3 is TGTGCCAGCAGTGAAGCATCGGGACTAGCGAGGACAGATACGCAGTATTTT. It specifies CASSEASGLARTDTQYF. This chain joins TRBV6-1 and TRBJ2-3; 10 bases fit TRBD2. This CDR3 is 17 amino acids long. The germline CDR1 and CDR2 sequences are MNHNS and SASEGT. V was pared by 0 bases and J by 3 bases, with 6 bases of the junction left unmatched.